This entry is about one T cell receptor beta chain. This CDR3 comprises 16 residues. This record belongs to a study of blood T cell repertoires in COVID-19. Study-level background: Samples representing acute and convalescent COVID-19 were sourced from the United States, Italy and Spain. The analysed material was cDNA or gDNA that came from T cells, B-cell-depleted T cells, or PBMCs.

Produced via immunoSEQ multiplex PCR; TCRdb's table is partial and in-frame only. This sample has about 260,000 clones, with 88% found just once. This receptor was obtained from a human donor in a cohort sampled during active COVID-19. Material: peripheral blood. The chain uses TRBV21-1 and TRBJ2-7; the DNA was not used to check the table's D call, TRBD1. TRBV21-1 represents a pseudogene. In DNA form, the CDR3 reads TGTGCCAGCAGCAAAGGGGAAACAGGGAGAGGCCACGAGCAGTACTTC. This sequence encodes CASSKGETGRGHEQYF.